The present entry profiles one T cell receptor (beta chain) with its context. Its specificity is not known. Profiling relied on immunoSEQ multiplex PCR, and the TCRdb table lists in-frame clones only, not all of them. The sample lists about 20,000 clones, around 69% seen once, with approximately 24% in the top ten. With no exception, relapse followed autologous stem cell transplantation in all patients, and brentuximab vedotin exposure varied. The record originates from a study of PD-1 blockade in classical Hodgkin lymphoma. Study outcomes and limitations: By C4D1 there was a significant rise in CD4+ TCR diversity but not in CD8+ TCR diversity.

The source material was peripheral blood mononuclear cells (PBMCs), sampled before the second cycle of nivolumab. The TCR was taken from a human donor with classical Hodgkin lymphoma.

The CDR3 sequence is CSASTSYGYTF. The CDR3 DNA reads as TGCAGTGCCTCAACCTCCTATGGCTACACCTTC. The chain is built from TRBV20-1 and TRBJ1-2; D remains unclear. Germline V CDR1 and CDR2: DFQATT, SNEGSKA (reference sequence). The germline V and J ends were trimmed by 6 bases and 4 bases, with 9 bases remaining between them. The CDR3 contains 11 residues.